Listed below are T cell receptor beta chains from one sample, sequenced in a study of beta chain features in type 1 diabetes. Measured with immunoSEQ multiplex PCR; TCRdb has only the in-frame clones, and not every one. The sample has approximately 150,000 clones; around 63% are singletons. The source material was naive CD4+ T cells from blood. These receptors came from a man aged 30 to 45 with type 1 diabetes. The CDR3 runs from the conserved cysteine through the conserved F or W. Fields, in order: V gene, D gene, clone size, CDR3 length, J gene, CDR3 protein, CDR3 DNA. D genes are given only for firm matches. The size of a clone is reported for some rows only, either as once, few or many, or as a class for expanded clones.

v_gene: TRBV25-1
d_gene: TRBD1
abundance: NA
len: 13
j_gene: TRBJ2-7
CDR3aa: CASSAGQSYEQYF
CDR3nt: TGTGCCAGCAGTGCGGGACAGTCCTACGAGCAGTACTTC

v_gene: TRBV9
d_gene: TRBD1
abundance: NA
len: 15
j_gene: TRBJ2-3
CDR3aa: CASSPDRVVTDTQYF
CDR3nt: TGTGCCAGCAGCCCTGACAGGGTTGTCACAGATACGCAGTATTTT

v_gene: TRBV29-1
d_gene: NA
abundance: few
len: 13
j_gene: TRBJ2-7
CDR3aa: CSVLPDGAYEQYF
CDR3nt: TGCAGCGTACTCCCGGACGGGGCCTACGAGCAGTACTTC

v_gene: TRBV18
d_gene: NA
abundance: NA
len: 15
j_gene: TRBJ2-5
CDR3aa: CASSPSAGAQETQYF
CDR3nt: TGTGCCAGCTCACCATCCGCAGGGGCCCAAGAGACCCAGTACTTC

v_gene: TRBV7-6
d_gene: TRBD1
abundance: NA
len: 14
j_gene: TRBJ1-4
CDR3aa: CASSKTGYQEKLFF
CDR3nt: TGTGCCAGCAGCAAGACAGGGTACCAAGAAAAACTGTTTTTT

v_gene: TRBV25-1
d_gene: TRBD2
abundance: NA
len: 17
j_gene: TRBJ2-7
CDR3aa: CASSESEGAGRTYEQYF
CDR3nt: TGTGCCAGCAGTGAATCGGAAGGAGCGGGGCGTACCTACGAGCAGTACTTC

v_gene: TRBV7-2
d_gene: TRBD1
abundance: few
len: 15
j_gene: TRBJ2-4
CDR3aa: CASSPGGAAKNIQYF
CDR3nt: TGTGCCAGCAGCCCAGGGGGCGCAGCCAAAAACATTCAGTACTTC

v_gene: TRBV29-1
d_gene: NA
abundance: NA
len: 13
j_gene: TRBJ1-1
CDR3aa: CSVGKSMNTEAFF
CDR3nt: TGCAGCGTTGGAAAGAGCATGAACACTGAAGCTTTCTTT

v_gene: TRBV5-1
d_gene: NA
abundance: NA
len: 14
j_gene: TRBJ2-3
CDR3aa: CASSWGPGPDTQYF
CDR3nt: TGCGCCAGCAGCTGGGGCCCGGGCCCCGATACGCAGTATTTT

v_gene: TRBV2
d_gene: NA
abundance: once
len: 16
j_gene: TRBJ2-5
CDR3aa: CASSEVRVPRQETQYF
CDR3nt: TGTGCCAGCAGTGAAGTCAGGGTCCCGAGGCAAGAGACCCAGTACTTC

v_gene: TRBV14
d_gene: NA
abundance: NA
len: 13
j_gene: TRBJ2-1
CDR3aa: CASSQALSGEQFF
CDR3nt: TGTGCCAGCAGCCAAGCACTTTCGGGTGAGCAGTTCTTC

v_gene: TRBV9
d_gene: TRBD1
abundance: NA
len: 19
j_gene: TRBJ1-3
CDR3aa: CASSVSLWGQGHSGNTIYF
CDR3nt: TGTGCCAGCAGCGTATCGCTATGGGGACAGGGGCACTCTGGAAACACCATATATTTT

v_gene: TRBV30
d_gene: TRBD1
abundance: few
len: 13
j_gene: TRBJ1-2
CDR3aa: CAWRHAGGYGYTF
CDR3nt: TGTGCCTGGAGACACGCAGGGGGCTATGGCTACACCTTC

v_gene: TRBV5-1
d_gene: NA
abundance: NA
len: 12
j_gene: TRBJ2-7
CDR3aa: CASSLLGDEQYF
CDR3nt: TGCGCCAGCAGCTTGCTAGGGGACGAGCAGTACTTC

v_gene: TRBV7-2
d_gene: NA
abundance: NA
len: 13
j_gene: TRBJ2-3
CDR3aa: CASSFSWLDTQYF
CDR3nt: TGTGCCAGCAGCTTCAGCTGGCTAGATACGCAGTATTTT

v_gene: TRBV19
d_gene: NA
abundance: few
len: 13
j_gene: TRBJ2-7
CDR3aa: CASSIVRGYEQYF
CDR3nt: TGTGCCAGTAGTATAGTTCGCGGCTACGAGCAGTACTTC

v_gene: TRBV30
d_gene: TRBD2
abundance: few
len: 15
j_gene: TRBJ2-1
CDR3aa: CAWSPGLAASNEQFF
CDR3nt: TGTGCCTGGAGTCCGGGACTAGCGGCATCCAATGAGCAGTTCTTC

v_gene: TRBV27
d_gene: NA
abundance: NA
len: 14
j_gene: TRBJ1-1
CDR3aa: CASSTGHKNTEAFF
CDR3nt: TGTGCCAGCAGCACGGGACACAAGAACACTGAAGCTTTCTTT

v_gene: TRBV12-2
d_gene: NA
abundance: NA
len: 14
j_gene: TRBJ2-5
CDR3aa: CASRLKDGVETQYF
CDR3nt: TGTGCAAGTCGCTTAAAGGATGGCGTAGAGACCCAGTACTTC

v_gene: TRBV29-1
d_gene: TRBD1
abundance: NA
len: 12
j_gene: TRBJ1-2
CDR3aa: CSVLTGDSGYTF
CDR3nt: TGCAGCGTTCTTACAGGGGATAGCGGCTACACCTTC

v_gene: TRBV21-1
d_gene: NA
abundance: NA
len: 13
j_gene: TRBJ1-2
CDR3aa: CASSEYHNYGYTF
CDR3nt: TGTGCCAGCAGCGAGTACCATAACTATGGCTACACCTTC

v_gene: TRBV5-1
d_gene: TRBD1
abundance: NA
len: 16
j_gene: TRBJ1-1
CDR3aa: CASRPGTGDWNTEAFF
CDR3nt: TGCGCCAGCAGACCCGGGACAGGAGATTGGAACACTGAAGCTTTCTTT

v_gene: TRBV27
d_gene: NA
abundance: few
len: 15
j_gene: TRBJ1-1
CDR3aa: CASVKEGQYNTEAFF
CDR3nt: TGTGCCAGCGTCAAGGAGGGTCAATATAACACTGAAGCTTTCTTT

v_gene: TRBV7-2
d_gene: TRBD2
abundance: NA
len: 14
j_gene: TRBJ2-1
CDR3aa: CASSPGLAYNEQFF
CDR3nt: TGTGCCAGCAGCCCGGGACTAGCATACAATGAGCAGTTCTTC

v_gene: TRBV7-2
d_gene: TRBD2
abundance: few
len: 16
j_gene: TRBJ2-3
CDR3aa: CASSPQSGGATDTQYF
CDR3nt: TGTGCCAGCAGCCCCCAAAGCGGGGGGGCCACAGATACGCAGTATTTT

v_gene: TRBV30
d_gene: NA
abundance: few
len: 13
j_gene: TRBJ2-5
CDR3aa: CAWSLLEEETQYF
CDR3nt: TGTGCCTGGAGCTTGTTAGAGGAGGAGACCCAGTACTTC

v_gene: TRBV6-5
d_gene: NA
abundance: once
len: 14
j_gene: TRBJ2-7
CDR3aa: CASSPEFGGAGQYF
CDR3nt: TGTGCCAGCAGCCCTGAGTTTGGGGGAGCTGGGCAGTACTTC

v_gene: TRBV29-1
d_gene: NA
abundance: few
len: 12
j_gene: TRBJ2-2
CDR3aa: CSVSENTGELFF
CDR3nt: TGCAGCGTTAGCGAGAACACCGGGGAGCTGTTTTTT

v_gene: TRBV5-4
d_gene: TRBD1
abundance: NA
len: 15
j_gene: TRBJ2-3
CDR3aa: CASSSGTAFTDTQYF
CDR3nt: TGTGCCAGCAGCTCCGGGACAGCTTTCACAGATACGCAGTATTTT

v_gene: TRBV7-9
d_gene: TRBD1
abundance: few
len: 16
j_gene: TRBJ2-3
CDR3aa: CASSLGTGASTDTQYF
CDR3nt: TGTGCCAGCAGCTTAGGGACAGGGGCTAGCACAGATACGCAGTATTTT

v_gene: TRBV20-1
d_gene: TRBD1
abundance: NA
len: 11
j_gene: TRBJ2-5
CDR3aa: CSASSPGQGYF
CDR3nt: TGCAGTGCTAGTTCTCCGGGACAGGGCTACTTC

v_gene: TRBV5-1
d_gene: NA
abundance: few
len: 13
j_gene: TRBJ2-5
CDR3aa: CASSLAVGETQYF
CDR3nt: TGCGCCAGCAGCTTGGCCGTAGGGGAGACCCAGTACTTC

v_gene: TRBV4-3
d_gene: NA
abundance: few
len: 13
j_gene: TRBJ2-3
CDR3aa: CASSQGPENTQYF
CDR3nt: TGCGCCAGCAGCCAAGGGCCTGAGAATACGCAGTATTTT

v_gene: TRBV23-1
d_gene: NA
abundance: NA
len: 12
j_gene: TRBJ1-2
CDR3aa: CAILRFNYGYTF
CDR3nt: TGCGCCATATTACGTTTTAACTATGGCTACACCTTC

v_gene: TRBV30
d_gene: NA
abundance: NA
len: 15
j_gene: TRBJ2-1
CDR3aa: CAWGPISRRYNEQFF
CDR3nt: TGTGCCTGGGGACCTATATCGCGCCGATACAATGAGCAGTTCTTC

v_gene: TRBV7-9
d_gene: TRBD1
abundance: NA
len: 15
j_gene: TRBJ2-7
CDR3aa: CASSRGTGVKYEQYF
CDR3nt: TGTGCCAGCAGCCGAGGGACAGGGGTAAAGTACGAGCAGTACTTC

v_gene: TRBV5-6
d_gene: NA
abundance: once
len: 13
j_gene: TRBJ1-2
CDR3aa: CASSLAAGYGYTF
CDR3nt: TGTGCCAGCAGCTTGGCGGCGGGCTATGGCTACACCTTC

v_gene: TRBV9
d_gene: NA
abundance: NA
len: 12
j_gene: TRBJ1-1
CDR3aa: CASSRMNTEAFF
CDR3nt: TGTGCCAGCAGTCGGATGAACACTGAAGCTTTCTTT

v_gene: TRBV7-2
d_gene: NA
abundance: NA
len: 12
j_gene: TRBJ2-5
CDR3aa: CASSLTRETQYF
CDR3nt: TGTGCCAGCAGCCTCACACGGGAGACCCAGTACTTC

v_gene: TRBV18
d_gene: NA
abundance: NA
len: 12
j_gene: TRBJ2-1
CDR3aa: CASSREYNEQFF
CDR3nt: TGTGCCAGCTCACGAGAGTACAATGAGCAGTTCTTC

v_gene: TRBV29-1
d_gene: TRBD2
abundance: NA
len: 14
j_gene: TRBJ2-3
CDR3aa: CSVGNSGGTDTQYF
CDR3nt: TGCAGCGTTGGGAATAGCGGGGGCACAGATACGCAGTATTTT

v_gene: TRBV9
d_gene: NA
abundance: few
len: 15
j_gene: TRBJ2-3
CDR3aa: CASSADLVKADTQYF
CDR3nt: TGTGCCAGCAGCGCCGACCTGGTCAAGGCAGATACGCAGTATTTT

v_gene: TRBV29-1
d_gene: NA
abundance: NA
len: 15
j_gene: TRBJ2-1
CDR3aa: CSAPRGGSSYNEQFF
CDR3nt: TGCAGCGCACCCCGAGGGGGAAGCTCCTACAATGAGCAGTTCTTC